The clone carrying this T cell receptor beta chain was seen at least ten times. Its antigen is not known. The length of the CDR3 is 14 residues. V was pared by 7 bases and J by 4 bases, with 10 bases of the junction left unmatched. Germline V gene lookup returns CDR1 MDHEN and CDR2 SYDVKM. Amplification of ligated cDNA took four PCR rounds with SP2 and nested alpha and beta constant primers. Blood and skin TCR RNA was reverse transcribed with alpha and beta constant primers. TCRdb ran MiXCR on the 5' RACE reads and lists one entry per CDR3 protein. The table includes roughly 48,000 distinct CDR3 sequences, approximately 4.5% detected once. These data belong to a study of naive and memory T cell subsets. An oligonucleotide containing a UMI was ligated to the 3' end of TCR cDNA. Cells were not sorted; total RNA input targeted roughly 1 to 1,100 ng. Findings and caveats of the study: TCR transcript changes with activation or differentiation may affect this RNA method.

The TCR originated in a female donor in good health. The J gene is TRBJ2-7, the V gene TRBV28, with 7 bases fitting TRBD1. As DNA, the CDR3 is TGTGCCAGCACCTTAGACAGGGCAGCTTACGAGCAGTACTTC. Protein product: CASTLDRAAYEQYF. The full variable domain, with the rest looked up from reference TRBV28 and TRBJ2-7, is DVKVTQSSRYLVKRTGEKVFLECVQDMDHENMFWYRQDPGLGLRLIYFSYDVKMKEKGDIPEGYSVSREKKERFSLILESASTNQTSMYLCASTLDRAAYEQYFGPGTRLTVT.